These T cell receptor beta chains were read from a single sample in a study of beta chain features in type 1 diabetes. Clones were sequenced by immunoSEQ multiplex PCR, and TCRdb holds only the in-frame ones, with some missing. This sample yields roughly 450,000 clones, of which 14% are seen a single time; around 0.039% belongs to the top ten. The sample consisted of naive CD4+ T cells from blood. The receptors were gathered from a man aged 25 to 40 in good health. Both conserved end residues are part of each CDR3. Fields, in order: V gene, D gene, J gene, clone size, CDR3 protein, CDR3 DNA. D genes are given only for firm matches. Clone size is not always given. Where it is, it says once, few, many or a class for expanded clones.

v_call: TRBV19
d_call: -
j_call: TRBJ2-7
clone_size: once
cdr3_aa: CASSIEIRGHEQYF
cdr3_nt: TGTGCCAGTAGTATAGAGATTCGGGGACACGAGCAGTACTTC

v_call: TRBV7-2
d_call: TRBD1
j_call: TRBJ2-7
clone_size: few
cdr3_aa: CASSSGQGAYEQYF
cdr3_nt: TGTGCCAGCAGCTCAGGACAGGGGGCCTACGAGCAGTACTTC

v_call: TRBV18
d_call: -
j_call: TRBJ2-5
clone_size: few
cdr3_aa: CASSPPPAGPETQYF
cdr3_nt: TGTGCCAGCTCACCACCCCCTGCAGGGCCGGAGACCCAGTACTTC

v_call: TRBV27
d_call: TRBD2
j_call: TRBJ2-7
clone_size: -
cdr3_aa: CATRRKQHSGGLSYEQYF
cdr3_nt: TGTGCCACCCGCCGTAAGCAGCATAGCGGGGGGCTTTCCTACGAGCAGTACTTC

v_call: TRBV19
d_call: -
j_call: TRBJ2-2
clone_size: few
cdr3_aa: CASSRQNTGELFF
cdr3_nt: TGTGCCAGTAGTAGACAGAACACCGGGGAGCTGTTTTTT

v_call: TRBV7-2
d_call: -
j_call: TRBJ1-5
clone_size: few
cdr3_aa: CASSLVRNQPQHF
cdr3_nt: TGTGCCAGCAGCTTAGTACGAAATCAGCCCCAGCATTTT

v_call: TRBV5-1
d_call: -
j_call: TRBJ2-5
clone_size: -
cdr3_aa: CASREGETQYF
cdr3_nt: TGCGCCAGCAGGGAAGGAGAGACCCAGTACTTC

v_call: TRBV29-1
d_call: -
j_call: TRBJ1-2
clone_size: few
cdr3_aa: CSVAQGRSYGYTF
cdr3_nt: TGCAGCGTTGCACAGGGAAGGAGCTATGGCTACACCTTC

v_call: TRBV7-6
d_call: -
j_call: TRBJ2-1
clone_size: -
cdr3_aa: CASSLQGPGVIEQFF
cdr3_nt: TGTGCCAGCAGCTTACAGGGGCCAGGGGTGATTGAGCAGTTCTTC

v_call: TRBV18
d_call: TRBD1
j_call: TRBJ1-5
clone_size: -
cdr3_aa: CASSPTGDGNQPQHF
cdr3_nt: TGTGCCAGCTCACCAACAGGGGATGGCAATCAGCCCCAGCATTTT

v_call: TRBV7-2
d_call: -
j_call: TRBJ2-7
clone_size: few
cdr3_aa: CASSLGQGHEQYF
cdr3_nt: TGTGCCAGCAGCTTAGGGCAGGGTCACGAGCAGTACTTC

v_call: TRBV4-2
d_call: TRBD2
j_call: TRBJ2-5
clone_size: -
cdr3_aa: CASSQEVGGPSETQYF
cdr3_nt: TGTGCCAGCAGCCAAGAGGTGGGAGGGCCCTCCGAGACCCAGTACTTC

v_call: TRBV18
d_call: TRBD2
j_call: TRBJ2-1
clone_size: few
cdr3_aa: CASSPPSGGRFF
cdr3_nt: TGTGCCAGCTCACCACCTAGCGGGGGGAGGTTCTTC

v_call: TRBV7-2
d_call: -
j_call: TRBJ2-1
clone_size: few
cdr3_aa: CASSLVGLDEQFF
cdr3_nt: TGTGCCAGCAGCTTAGTAGGTCTTGATGAGCAGTTCTTC

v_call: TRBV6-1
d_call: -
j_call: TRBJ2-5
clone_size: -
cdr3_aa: CASSARTLQSLETQYF
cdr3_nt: TGTGCCAGCAGTGCGAGAACCCTACAATCACTAGAGACCCAGTACTTC

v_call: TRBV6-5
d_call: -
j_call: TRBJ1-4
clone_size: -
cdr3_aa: CASSFGSTNEKLFF
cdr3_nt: TGTGCCAGCAGTTTCGGGTCAACTAATGAAAAACTGTTTTTT

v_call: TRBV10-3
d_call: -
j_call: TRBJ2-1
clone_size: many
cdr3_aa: CAISESSSNEQFF
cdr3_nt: TGTGCCATCAGTGAGTCTAGCTCGAATGAGCAGTTCTTC